In this sample, the clone carrying this T cell receptor (beta chain) turned up a few times. As yet, its antigen is unknown. The V segment lost 1 base and the J segment 3 bases; nucleotides outside the gene matches: 8. The CDR3 is made up of 16 amino acids. CDR1 and CDR2 (germline): SGHVS, FQNEAQ. The source of the sample is a study of T cell responses to AZD1222 COVID-19 vaccine. Overall study findings and caveats: Spike was spanned by vaccine-associated CD4 TCRs, which were dominant at 160-218 and 743-854.

Sequenced by immunoSEQ multiplex PCR; TCRdb stores in-frame clones only, minus some. Altogether 30,000 to 35,000 clones are present, 70% to 80% being singletons, with the ten largest covering about 4.5%. This chain connects TRBV7-8 to TRBJ1-2; 7 positions agree with TRBD1. The sequence derives from an adult who received the AZD1222 COVID-19 vaccine. This specimen consisted of peripheral blood, obtained 28 days after the second AZD1222 dose. The CDR3 DNA reads TGTGCCAGCAGCTTAGGAGCAGGGGGGGATTACTATGGCTACACCTTC. Protein product: CASSLGAGGDYYGYTF.